This record concerns one T cell receptor beta chain sequence. As yet, its antigen is unknown. This sample stems from a study of cytomegalovirus exposure and HLA in healthy donors. On the study more broadly: The roughly 130 validation repertoires, a later analysis reported, used the same platform as the 550 to 700 repertoires from the first cohort.

Overall study results and limits: There were under 200 TCR beta chains listed as cytomegalovirus-associated. Generally TCR sequences proved uncommon, though certain public TCRs appeared in numerous donors. According to a later analysis, TCR clusters from the first cohort tended to co-occur in the 120 or so validation repertoires.

The germline gives CDR1 LGHNA, CDR2 YNFKEQ. The CDR3 has 15 amino acids. V gave up 0 bases and J gave up 2 bases; unmatched junction bases: 3. Some clones are missing from TCRdb's copy, which holds only in-frame ones; the method was immunoSEQ multiplex PCR. The table includes some 200,000 clones, 84% detected once. The chain joins TRBV4-2 to TRBJ1-2; 7 bases match TRBD1. The receptor's source is a woman aged 18-29 years in good health and CMV-seropositive. The source material was PBMCs. The CDR3 bases are TGTGCCAGCAGCCAAGAGACAGGGAAGAACTATGGCTACACCTTC. Amino acid sequence: CASSQETGKNYGYTF.